The subject of this entry is one T cell receptor beta chain. Antigen unknown. The data were taken from a study of shared clonotypes between healthy human individuals. Study details: Per donor, CD8 memory used one plate, CD8 naive used two, CD4 memory used three and CD4 naive used three.

Whole-study results and caveats: At large depth, rarefaction still showed sorted-subset sequencing to be incomplete.

Some clones are missing from TCRdb's copy, which holds only in-frame ones; the method was immunoSEQ multiplex PCR. The data hold roughly 1.4 million clones, with around 98.5% observed a single time. Input material: naive CD4+ T cells sorted from blood. Subset reported: CD45RA+ positively selected. This TCR derives from a man between 25 and 39 years old in good health.

For the CDR3, the DNA is TGCGCCAGCAGCTTGTTACACTCGGGCTCCTACGAGCAGTACTTC. It specifies CASSLLHSGSYEQYF. The chain carries TRBV5-1 and TRBJ2-7, with D uncertain. Germline V gene sequence: CDR1 SGHRS, CDR2 YFSETQ. The CDR3 covers 15 residues. V was clipped by 1 base and J by 0 bases, with 11 bases between them.